This T cell receptor beta chain was sequenced in a study of CD8+ T cells in alopecia areata. Findings of the study overall: An increase in clonality over normal scalp was evident in lesional scalp, especially alopecia totalis/universalis.

Germline CDR1 reads SGHDT; CDR2 reads YYEEEE. V trimming: 3 bases; J trimming: 7 bases; junction bases outside the gene matches: 16. The CDR3 spans 17 residues. RNA, once extracted, was reverse transcribed into cDNA for use as the sequencing template. This table comes from immunoSEQ multiplex PCR, and its TCRdb copy is limited to in-frame clones, with some not included. The data show 100,000 to 130,000 clones, 80% to 85% seen once. Treatment here: oral pan-JAK inhibitor, 5-10 mg twice daily. Peripheral blood, together with lesional scalp punch biopsies, was collected from alopecia areata patients. PBMCs served as the source from which CD4+ and CD8+ T cells were sorted. Regarding this clone: Antigen: not known.

This receptor was taken from a human donor with alopecia areata. This specimen was CD8+ T cells sorted from blood, taken at week 24, from a patient treated with tofacitinib. V is TRBV5-6 and J is TRBJ1-1, with 9 bases fitting TRBD1. The CDR3 loop is CASSSWGQGIGFDEAFF. The CDR3 DNA reads as TGTGCCAGCAGCTCCTGGGGACAGGGAATCGGATTCGATGAAGCTTTCTTT.